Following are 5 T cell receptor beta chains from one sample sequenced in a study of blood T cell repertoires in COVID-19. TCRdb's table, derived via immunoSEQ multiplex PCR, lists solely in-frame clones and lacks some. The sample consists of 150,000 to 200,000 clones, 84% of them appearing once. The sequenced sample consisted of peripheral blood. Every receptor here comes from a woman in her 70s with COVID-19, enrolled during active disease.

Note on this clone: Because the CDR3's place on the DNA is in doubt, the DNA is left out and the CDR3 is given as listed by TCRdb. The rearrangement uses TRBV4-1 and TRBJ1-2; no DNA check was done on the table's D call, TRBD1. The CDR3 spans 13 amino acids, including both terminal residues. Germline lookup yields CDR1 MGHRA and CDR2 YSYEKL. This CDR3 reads CASSQDPWAVGTF.

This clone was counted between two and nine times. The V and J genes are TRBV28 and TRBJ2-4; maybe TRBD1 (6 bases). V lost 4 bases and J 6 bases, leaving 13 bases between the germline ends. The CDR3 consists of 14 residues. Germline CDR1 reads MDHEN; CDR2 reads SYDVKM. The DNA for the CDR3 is TGTGCCAGCAGTTCGGTCGGACAGTTAAACATTCAGTACTTC. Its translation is CASSSVGQLNIQYF.

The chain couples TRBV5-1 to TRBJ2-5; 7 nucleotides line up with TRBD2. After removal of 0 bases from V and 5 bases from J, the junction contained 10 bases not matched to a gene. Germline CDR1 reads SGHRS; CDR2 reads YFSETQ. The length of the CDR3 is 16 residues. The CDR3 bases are TGCGCCAGCAGCTTGGCCGGACTAGGGATTTGGGAGACCCAGTACTTC. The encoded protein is CASSLAGLGIWETQYF.

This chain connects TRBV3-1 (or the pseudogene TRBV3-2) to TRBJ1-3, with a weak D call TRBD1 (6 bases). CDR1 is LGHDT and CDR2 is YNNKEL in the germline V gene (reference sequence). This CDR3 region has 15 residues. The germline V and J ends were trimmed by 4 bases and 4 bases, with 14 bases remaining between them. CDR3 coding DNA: TGTGCCAGCAGCCCACAGGGAAGATCAGGAAACACCATATATTTT. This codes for CASSPQGRSGNTIYF.

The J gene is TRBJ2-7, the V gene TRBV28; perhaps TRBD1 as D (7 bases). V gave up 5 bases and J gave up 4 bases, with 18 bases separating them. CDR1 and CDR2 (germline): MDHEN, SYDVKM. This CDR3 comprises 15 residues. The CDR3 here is CASSGGGQAGYEQYV. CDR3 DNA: TGTGCCAGCAGTGGGGGAGGACAGGCAGGGTACGAGCAGTACGTC.